This T cell receptor (beta chain) was captured in a study of T cell repertoires in cytomegalovirus infection. The overall study: CMV infection and matching HLA type were both indicated by public TCR beta signatures. Study observations and caveats: CMV-specific TCR beta clonotypes restricted by HLA-C were the ones dominating the ex vivo response. Individuals carrying CMV plus the relevant HLA were identified by cumulative frequency of public TCR beta families.

The CDR3 sequence is 17 residues long. Germline-derived CDR1 and CDR2 are MNHEY and SVGAGI. V dropped 5 bases and J dropped 3; count of bases not matched to a gene: 12. TCRdb independently ran MiXCR on the reads; one entry per CDR3 protein. The sample has around 330,000 distinct CDR3 sequences, roughly 15% seen once; the top ten hold around 12%. Regarding this clonotype: Antigen: not known.

The sample comprised PBMCs. V and J are TRBV6-5 and TRBJ1-4; 7 bases are a match to TRBD1. The receptor's source is a human donor in good health (CMV status not recorded). Some clones in this sample may be carry-over from other donors' samples. This chain's CDR3 is CASSPGTAGTANEKLFF. DNA of the CDR3: TGTGCCAGCAGTCCGGGCACGGCGGGGACAGCTAATGAAAAACTGTTTTTT.